The 21 T cell receptor beta chains reported below all come from one sample, sequenced in a study of blood T cell repertoires in COVID-19. The repertoire was sequenced with immunoSEQ multiplex PCR; TCRdb's copy has only in-frame clones and lacks some. The sample has 65,000 to 100,000 clones, roughly 87% seen once. Source material: peripheral blood. The receptors derive from a man aged 45 to 65 with acute or convalescent COVID-19.

This chain links TRBV4-2 with TRBJ1-2, with D maybe TRBD1 (5 bases). CDR1 is LGHNA, CDR2 YNFKEQ, per germline. The CDR3 consists of 13 residues. V gave up 0 bases and J gave up 7 bases, with 9 bases separating them. CDR3 nucleotide sequence: TGTGCCAGCAGCCAAGATAAAGGGGTTGGCTACACCTTC. It specifies CASSQDKGVGYTF.

This sequence joins TRBV19 and TRBJ1-6; the D is unclear. This CDR3 has 14 residues. Germline-derived CDR1 and CDR2 are LNHDA and SQIVND (reference sequence). The V end lost 2 bases, the J end lost 8 bases, and 10 bases lay between the germline ends. The CDR3 DNA reads TGTGCCAGTAGTATAAGTAGCGCCTATTCACCCCTCCACTTT. Protein sequence: CASSISSAYSPLHF. Full variable domain (outside the CDR3, taken from reference TRBV19 and TRBJ1-6): DGGITQSPKYLFRKEGQNVTLSCEQNLNHDAMYWYRQDPGQGLRLIYYSQIVNDFQKGDIAEGYSVSREKKESFPLTVTSAQKNPTAFYLCASSISSAYSPLHFGNGTRLTVT.

The chain recombines TRBV21-1 with TRBJ1-1; the table calls TRBD1, which could not be checked here. TRBV21-1 is labeled a pseudogene. The CDR3 is 19 residues long. The CDR3 here is CASSKFWVRKEGGQTEAFF. The CDR3 coding sequence is TGTGCCAGCAGCAAATTTTGGGTTCGTAAGGAAGGGGGTCAAACTGAAGCTTTCTTT.

The chain combines TRBV6-5 with TRBJ1-6; D remains unclear. Germline CDR1 reads MNHEY; CDR2 reads SVGAGI. V was cut by 8 bases and J by 6 bases, with 5 bases left in between. The CDR3 extends over 11 amino acids. The CDR3 reads CASGVNSPLHF. The CDR3 bases are TGTGCCAGCGGAGTTAATTCACCCCTCCACTTT.

The chain links TRBV6-6 to TRBJ1-4, with 7 positions matching TRBD1. The CDR3 covers 15 residues. Trimming at V came to 6 bases and at J to 9 bases, leaving 13 bases not matched to a gene. Germline V CDR1 and CDR2: MNHNY, SVGAGI (reference sequence). CDR3 nucleotides: TGTGCCAGCAGATCAACCGGGACAGTCGTACAAAAACTGTTTTTT. Its translation: CASRSTGTVVQKLFF.

This clone has just a few counts. The rearrangement uses TRBV5-1 and TRBJ1-1, with 9 bases identical to TRBD1. J gave up 7 bases and V 4 bases, and 8 bases lay outside the gene matches. Looked up from germline, CDR1 is SGHRS and CDR2 is YFSETQ. The CDR3 loop spans 14 amino acids. The CDR3 is CASSPRTGAFEAFF. Here the CDR3 DNA reads TGCGCCAGCAGCCCACGGACAGGGGCGTTTGAAGCTTTCTTT.

This chain connects TRBV7-3 to TRBJ2-1; D is perhaps TRBD1 (6 bases). Germline CDR1 and CDR2: SGHTA and FQGTGA. The length of the CDR3 is 13 residues. Trimming took 3 bases from V and 5 from J, leaving 8 bases between them. The CDR3 loop reads CASSFNRDNEQFF. Written as DNA, the CDR3 is TGTGCCAGCAGCTTTAACAGGGACAATGAGCAGTTCTTC.

The CDR3 DNA follows: TGTGCCAGCAGGACAGTGCCTGGAAACACCATATATTTT. Protein sequence: CASRTVPGNTIYF. The V and J genes are TRBV6-5 and TRBJ1-3; a possible D gene is TRBD1 (5 bases). CDR3 size: 13 residues. V was trimmed by 6 bases and J by 2 bases, leaving 8 bases between them. The V gene's germline CDR1 is MNHEY and CDR2 SVGAGI.

This clone was counted a few times. The chain has TRBV5-1 and TRBJ1-2, with D possibly being TRBD1 (6 bases). The V gene's germline CDR1 is SGHRS and CDR2 YFSETQ. V lost 4 bases and J lost 0, with 13 bases in between. The CDR3 is 15 residues long. CDR3 nucleotide sequence: TGCGCCAGCAGCATAGGACAGAACTCTAACTATGGCTACACCTTC. Translation: CASSIGQNSNYGYTF.

J is TRBJ1-1 and V is TRBV10-2, with D unresolved. Deletions cut 3 bases from V and 6 bases from J, with 14 bases between. The CDR3 has 14 amino acids. CDR1 is WSHSY, CDR2 SAAADI, per germline. The DNA for the CDR3 is TGCGCCAGCAGTGATATTTTCCCTCAGGCTGAAGCTTTCTTT. This gives the protein CASSDIFPQAEAFF.

This chain connects TRBV3-1 (or the pseudogene TRBV3-2) to TRBJ2-1, with 10 bases that match TRBD2. CDR1 LGHDT and CDR2 YNNKEL come from the germline V gene (reference sequence). This CDR3 contains 17 residues. Germline trimming cut 1 base from V and 1 base from J; bases unmatched to any gene: 4. CDR3 sequence reads: CASSQGSAGGSYNEQFF. In DNA, the CDR3 is TGTGCCAGCAGCCAAGGATCAGCGGGGGGGTCCTACAATGAGCAGTTCTTC.

This clone was seen a handful of times. The V and J genes are TRBV19 and TRBJ2-1; 9 nucleotides match TRBD1. Germline CDR1 is LNHDA and CDR2 is SQIVND (reference sequence). V lost 3 bases and J lost 9; bases outside the gene matches: 12. There are 16 residues in the CDR3. The CDR3 nucleotides are TGTGCCAGTAGTATCGGCGGGACAGGGAGTAGGGGTGAGCAGTTCTTC. Translated: CASSIGGTGSRGEQFF.

This clone was seen a single time. V gene TRBV5-1 combines with J gene TRBJ2-1, with D maybe TRBD1 (5 bases). V gave up 0 bases and J gave up 3 bases, with 10 bases separating them. Germline CDR1 is SGHRS and CDR2 is YFSETQ. There are 15 residues in the CDR3. DNA of the CDR3: TGCGCCAGCAGCTTGGGGCCAGGGAACTACAATGAGCAGTTCTTC. It encodes CASSLGPGNYNEQFF.

This clone occurred once. The chain uses TRBV11-1 and TRBJ2-7; tentatively, D is TRBD2 (5 bases). CDR3 length: 13 residues. The germline V and J ends were trimmed by 1 base and 5 bases, with 9 bases remaining between them. CDR1 and CDR2 from the germline V gene are SGHAT and FQDESV (reference sequence). The CDR3 loop reads CASSLGAGNEQYV. CDR3 nucleotides: TGTGCCAGCAGCTTAGGGGCGGGTAACGAGCAGTACGTC.

The V gene is TRBV9, the J gene TRBJ1-4; D possibly corresponds to TRBD1 (5 bases). From germline, CDR1 is SGDLS and CDR2 YYNGEE. With 4 bases removed from V and 4 bases from J, the gap between germline ends came to 20 bases. This CDR3 has 17 amino acids. The CDR3 DNA sequence: TGTGCCAGCAGCTTGGGGGGATCGGGACTTAGTAATGAAAAACTGTTTTTT. As protein: CASSLGGSGLSNEKLFF.

The chain couples TRBV7-8 to TRBJ1-6; D is ambiguous. This CDR3 has 16 residues. Trimming cost V 1 base and J 4 bases, with 11 bases left between them. Germline V lookup: CDR1 SGHVS, CDR2 FQNEAQ. CDR3 bases: TGTGCCAGCAGCTTAGAGGGAGAGGGATATAATTCACCCCTCCACTTT. Translating gives CASSLEGEGYNSPLHF. Filled out from reference TRBV7-8 and TRBJ1-6, the complete variable domain reads GAGVSQSPRYKVAKRGQDVALRCDPISGHVSLFWYQQALGQGPEFLTYFQNEAQLDKSGLPSDRFFAERPEGSVSTLKIQRTQQEDSAVYLCASSLEGEGYNSPLHFGNGTRLTVT.

CDR3 region: CASSLGLGRGQNEQYF. CDR3 DNA sequence: TGCGCCAGCAGCTTGGGTTTGGGCAGGGGCCAGAACGAGCAGTACTTC. V is TRBV5-1 and J is TRBJ2-7; TRBD1 is a possible D gene (6 bases). Germline CDR1 is SGHRS and CDR2 is YFSETQ. V was clipped by 0 bases and J by 5 bases, with 18 bases between them. The CDR3 is 16 amino acids.

The chain combines TRBV5-1 with TRBJ2-2; 9 nucleotides match TRBD1. V was clipped by 4 bases and J by 4 bases; unmatched bases: 5. CDR3 length: 15 residues. Per the germline V gene, CDR1 is SGHRS and CDR2 is YFSETQ. The chain's CDR3 is CASSRGQGSTGELFF. In nucleotides, the CDR3 is TGCGCCAGCAGCAGAGGACAGGGGAGCACCGGGGAGCTGTTTTTT.

The chain employs TRBV28 and TRBJ2-1; D is unclear. This CDR3 region has 13 residues. The V end was cut by 5 bases, the J end by 3 bases, with 8 bases between. CDR1 is MDHEN and CDR2 is SYDVKM in the germline V gene. The CDR3 protein is CASSPQLYNEQFF. The CDR3 bases are TGTGCCAGCAGTCCCCAACTCTACAATGAGCAGTTCTTC.

The table lists this clone with a count of one. The chain combines TRBV7-8 with TRBJ1-5, with D tentatively TRBD1 (6 bases). V was cut by 5 bases and J by 7 bases, with 15 bases left in between. Germline values: CDR1 SGHVS, CDR2 FQNEAQ. CDR3 length: 14 residues. The CDR3 sequence is CASSPTTGYQPQHF. The CDR3 nucleotides read TGTGCCAGCAGCCCAACTACAGGGTACCAGCCCCAGCATTTT.

Written as DNA, the CDR3 is TGTGCCAGCAGCTTATGGGCCTCGACACTGAACACCGGGGAGCTGTTTTTT. Protein sequence: CASSLWASTLNTGELFF. V and J are TRBV11-2 and TRBJ2-2; D call uncertain. CDR3 length: 17 amino acids. The germline V gene has CDR1 SGHAT and CDR2 FQNNGV. V was trimmed by 2 bases and J by 1 base, leaving 14 bases between them.